This passage covers 17 T cell receptor beta chains from one sample sequenced in a study of T cell changes during pregnancy in multiple sclerosis. Clones were sequenced by immunoSEQ multiplex PCR, and TCRdb holds only the in-frame ones, with some missing. The sample contains roughly 80,000 clones, 85% to 95% of which appear only once. Sequences were derived from peripheral blood, sampled in the first trimester of pregnancy. Every receptor here comes from a female donor with multiple sclerosis, enrolled in a pregnancy study.

Note on this clone: This specimen includes other DNA sequences encoding the same CDR3. The chain combines TRBV10-1 with TRBJ2-7, with D possibly being TRBD1 (6 bases). CDR3 length: 13 amino acids. Germline loops: CDR1 WNHNN, CDR2 SYGVQD (reference sequence). With 3 bases removed from V and 3 bases from J, the gap between germline ends came to 9 bases. DNA for the CDR3: TGCGCCAGCAGTGAAGGCAGGGGCTACGAGCAGTACTTC. It specifies CASSEGRGYEQYF.

The rearrangement joins TRBV5-1 to TRBJ2-5; 8 bases are a match to TRBD1. CDR1 is SGHRS, CDR2 YFSETQ, per germline. Trimming at V came to 0 bases and at J to 5 bases, leaving 6 bases not matched to a gene. This CDR3 comprises 15 residues. Here the CDR3 reads CASSLVAGGRETQYF. The DNA for the CDR3 is TGCGCCAGCAGCTTGGTGGCAGGGGGCCGGGAGACCCAGTACTTC.

This clone appeared a single time. CDR3 amino acids: CASSLELNTGELFF. For the CDR3, the DNA is TGTGCCAGCAGCTTGGAACTGAACACCGGGGAGCTGTTTTTT. V usage is TRBV5-4 and J usage is TRBJ2-2, with no clear D. The length of the CDR3 is 14 residues. Germline-derived CDR1 and CDR2 are SGHNT and YYREEE (reference sequence). The germline V and J ends were trimmed by 0 bases and 1 base, with 4 bases remaining between them.

This clone came up a few times. The rearrangement joins TRBV19 to TRBJ2-7; 9 bases line up with TRBD1. V lost 8 bases to trimming and J lost 2 bases; unmatched junction nucleotides: 10. The CDR3 consists of 15 residues. CDR1 is LNHDA, CDR2 SQIVND, per germline (reference sequence). The CDR3 protein is CASSPLRDRAYEQYF. The DNA for the CDR3 is TGTGCCAGTTCGCCCTTACGGGACAGGGCCTACGAGCAGTACTTC.

The CDR3 DNA is TGTGCCAGCAGTACTCTGGGGACAGGGCATTCACCCCTCCACTTT. This translates into CASSTLGTGHSPLHF. J is TRBJ1-6 and V is TRBV6-6; 9 nucleotides align to TRBD1. Germline V gives CDR1 MNHNY, CDR2 SVGAGI (reference sequence). V lost 5 bases to trimming and J lost 8 bases; unmatched junction nucleotides: 7. CDR3 size: 15 residues.

The rearrangement uses TRBV6-6 and TRBJ2-7; D is uncertain. The CDR3 sequence is 12 residues long. V was cut by 0 bases and J by 9 bases, with 9 bases left in between. Germline V gene data show CDR1 as MNHNY and CDR2 as SVGAGI (reference sequence). Here the CDR3 DNA reads TGTGCCAGCAGTTACTCCGCCTCGAGGCAGTACTTC. This sequence encodes CASSYSASRQYF.

V usage is TRBV5-4 and J usage is TRBJ2-7; 7 nucleotides align to TRBD1. The CDR3 totals 15 residues. Germline CDR1 and CDR2: SGHNT and YYREEE (reference sequence). The ends lost 1 base at V and 0 bases at J; junction bases unmatched: 4. The CDR3 reads CASSLQGVSSYEQYF. The CDR3 DNA is TGTGCCAGCAGCTTGCAGGGGGTGAGCTCCTACGAGCAGTACTTC.

This chain joins TRBV28 and TRBJ2-1, with 7 bases fitting TRBD2. Germline V gene sequence: CDR1 MDHEN, CDR2 SYDVKM. V shed 3 bases and J 0 bases; nucleotides not matched to a gene: 2. There are 15 residues in the CDR3. This chain's CDR3 is CASSLGGGSYNEQFF. The CDR3 coding sequence is TGTGCCAGCAGTTTGGGGGGGGGCTCCTACAATGAGCAGTTCTTC.

The chain is built from TRBV5-4 and TRBJ2-2; 7 positions agree with TRBD2. This CDR3 region has 14 residues. The V and J ends lost 4 bases and 4 bases, in that order; junction bases with no gene match: 4. CDR1 SGHNT and CDR2 YYREEE come from the germline V gene (reference sequence). CDR3 nucleotide sequence: TGTGCCAGCAGCCGGTCGGGGGGCACCGGGGAGCTGTTTTTT. Translated, it gives CASSRSGGTGELFF.

The chain recombines TRBV27 with TRBJ2-1; D is unresolved. The V gene lost 2 bases and the J gene lost 5 bases, with 13 bases spanning the gap. Germline V lookup: CDR1 MNHEY, CDR2 SMNVEV (reference sequence). This CDR3 is 15 amino acids long. CDR3 bases: TGTGCCAGCAGTTTAAGCGAGTTTGTCCACAATGAGCAGTTCTTC. Protein product: CASSLSEFVHNEQFF.

J is TRBJ1-5 and V is TRBV19; tentative D call: TRBD1 (6 bases). The V end lost 3 bases, the J end lost 6 bases, and 12 bases lay between the germline ends. This CDR3 has 14 residues. Germline CDR1 and CDR2: LNHDA and SQIVND (reference sequence). The chain's CDR3 is CASSIRGASQPQHF. The DNA for the CDR3 is TGTGCCAGTAGTATTCGGGGGGCAAGTCAGCCCCAGCATTTT.

This chain uses TRBV18 with TRBJ2-5; no reliable D call. The V and J ends lost 2 bases and 1 base respectively, with 11 bases between them. The germline CDR1 and CDR2 sequences are KGHSH and LQKENI. The CDR3 extends over 15 amino acids. DNA of the CDR3: TGTGCCAGCTCACCATTGGCGGTACTCCAAGAGACCCAGTACTTC. Translating gives CASSPLAVLQETQYF.

The chain is built from TRBV18 and TRBJ2-4; the D gene is possibly TRBD2 (5 bases). V lost 7 bases to trimming and J lost 0 bases, with 25 bases between them. Germline V gene data show CDR1 as KGHSH and CDR2 as LQKENI. The CDR3 totals 19 residues. This chain's CDR3 is CASLDSGEQSLLAKNIQYF. The CDR3 coding sequence is TGTGCCAGCTTGGATTCCGGGGAGCAATCCCTATTAGCCAAAAACATTCAGTACTTC.

The chain uses TRBV7-2 and TRBJ1-2; maybe TRBD1 (5 bases). CDR1 and CDR2 from the germline V gene are SGHTA and FQGNSA. This CDR3 has 18 residues. Trimming removed 4 bases from V and 0 bases from J, with 21 bases in between. The DNA of the CDR3 is TGTGCCAGCAGCTCCTCCCACACACGACAGCATCCTAACTATGGCTACACCTTC. It encodes CASSSSHTRQHPNYGYTF.

In its sample, this clone was seen a few times. The chain employs TRBV7-6 and TRBJ2-7; 7 positions agree with TRBD2. Germline loops: CDR1 SGHVS, CDR2 FNYEAQ. V was clipped by 6 bases and J by 7 bases; unmatched bases: 12. The CDR3 runs to 14 residues. The chain's CDR3 is CASSGPGREREQYF. The CDR3 DNA sequence: TGTGCCAGCAGTGGACCTGGGAGGGAACGAGAGCAGTACTTC. Full variable domain (outside the CDR3, taken from reference TRBV7-6 and TRBJ2-7): GAGVSQSPRYKVTKRGQDVALRCDPISGHVSLYWYRQALGQGPEFLTYFNYEAQQDKSGLPNDRFSAERPEGSISTLTIQRTEQRDSAMYRCASSGPGREREQYFGPGTRLTVT.

V is TRBV18 and J is TRBJ1-2; 8 nucleotides agree with TRBD1. The germline V gene encodes CDR1 KGHSH and CDR2 LQKENI. The CDR3 is made up of 15 amino acids. V trimming: 4 bases; J trimming: 6 bases; junction bases outside the gene matches: 10. The CDR3 protein is CASSRTLTGGDGYTF. The CDR3, as DNA: TGTGCCAGCTCACGTACCCTAACAGGGGGGGATGGCTACACCTTC.

This sequence joins TRBV21-1 and TRBJ2-1; the table's D call TRBD2 went unverified against the DNA. TRBV21-1 counts as a pseudogene. CDR3 length equals 19 residues. CDR3 loop: CASSKVWGLAGRPHNEQFF. The CDR3 DNA reads TGTGCCAGCAGCAAAGTGTGGGGACTAGCGGGACGGCCCCACAATGAGCAGTTCTTC.